The clone carrying this T cell receptor beta chain was found a few times. The data were taken from a study of blood T cells in healthy people across ages. Study overall: With template switching, about one barcoded beta molecule was captured per two T cells.

A sample-barcoded 5' primer and a J-beta primer mix were used in a second PCR of roughly 7 to 12 cycles. TCRdb reanalysed the 5' RACE reads using MiXCR and keeps one entry per CDR3 protein. This sample has about 1 million distinct CDR3 sequences, with under 30% found just once. Each sample gave at least 6.5 million isolated PBMCs. Total RNA was extracted at no less than 6 micrograms per sample. These records were also assigned to another study, of T cells of mothers and their children. From that report: Normalized overlap was always slightly, never significantly, higher in related than unrelated mother-child pairs.

The source is a girl aged 2 to 9 in good health. The sequenced material came from blood.

The CDR3 region is CASSLREAHNEQFF. The DNA of the CDR3 is TGTGCCAGCAGTTTAAGGGAAGCCCACAATGAGCAGTTCTTC. This chain links TRBV12-3 or TRBV12-4 with TRBJ2-5; the D is unclear. The J call may be mistaken, given a closer DNA end match to TRBJ2-1. This CDR3 has 14 residues.